These T cell receptor beta chains were read from a single sample in a study of blood T cells in healthy people across ages. From the 5' RACE reads, TCRdb called clonotypes with MiXCR, one entry per CDR3 protein. There are about 930,000 distinct CDR3 sequences in the sample; 25% to 30% occur only once, and roughly a tenth lies in the top ten. The same sample was also studied in work on T cells of mothers and their children.

Input material: blood. These receptors were collected from a woman between 40 and 55 years old in good health. The CDR3 runs from the conserved cysteine through the conserved F or W. Fields, in order: CDR3 protein, CDR3 DNA, V gene, D gene, J gene, clone size. D genes are given only for firm matches. Clone size appears in some rows only: once, few, many, or a class for an expanded clone.

CDR3aa: CSVERQGARTEAFF
CDR3nt: TGCAGCGTTGAAAGACAGGGGGCGAGGACTGAAGCTTTCTTT
v_gene: TRBV29-1
d_gene: TRBD1
j_gene: TRBJ1-1
abundance: many

CDR3aa: CASSLTGTQGETQYF
CDR3nt: TGTGCCAGCAGCTTAACAGGGACCCAAGGGGAGACCCAGTACTTC
v_gene: TRBV7-2
d_gene: .
j_gene: TRBJ2-5
abundance: few

CDR3aa: CASSLGLSVGGTYEQYF
CDR3nt: TGTGCCAGCAGTTTGGGGTTAAGTGTTGGGGGCACCTACGAGCAGTACTTC
v_gene: TRBV27
d_gene: .
j_gene: TRBJ2-7
abundance: .

CDR3aa: CASSLQVWNPLSYEQYF
CDR3nt: TGTGCCAGCAGCTTACAAGTTTGGAATCCCCTATCCTACGAGCAGTACTTC
v_gene: TRBV7-3
d_gene: .
j_gene: TRBJ2-7
abundance: .

CDR3aa: CASSLSTGLSDGYTF
CDR3nt: TGTGCCAGCAGCTTGTCGACAGGACTTTCAGATGGCTACACCTTC
v_gene: TRBV7-2
d_gene: .
j_gene: TRBJ1-2
abundance: .

CDR3aa: CASSHGPAKETQYF
CDR3nt: TGTGCCAGCAGCCACGGGCCCGCGAAAGAGACCCAGTACTTC
v_gene: TRBV7-2
d_gene: .
j_gene: TRBJ2-5
abundance: .

CDR3aa: CASSSGTGDNEQYF
CDR3nt: TGTGCCAGCAGTTCCGGGACAGGGGACAACGAGCAGTACTTC
v_gene: TRBV12-3/TRBV12-4
d_gene: TRBD1
j_gene: TRBJ2-7
abundance: many

CDR3aa: CASSPRGRRDEKLFF
CDR3nt: TGTGCCAGCAGTCCCAGGGGGCGAAGGGATGAAAAACTGTTTTTT
v_gene: TRBV6-5
d_gene: TRBD1
j_gene: TRBJ1-4
abundance: few

CDR3aa: CASSLEMTNYGYTF
CDR3nt: TGCGCCAGCAGCTTGGAGATGACGAACTATGGCTACACCTTC
v_gene: TRBV5-1
d_gene: .
j_gene: TRBJ1-2
abundance: .

CDR3aa: CASSLNPNPSRWHNEQFF
CDR3nt: TGTGCCAGCAGCTTAAATCCCAACCCCTCTCGATGGCACAATGAGCAGTTCTTC
v_gene: TRBV7-3
d_gene: .
j_gene: TRBJ2-1
abundance: .

CDR3aa: CSAMGLVGEQYF
CDR3nt: TGCAGTGCTATGGGACTAGTGGGGGAGCAGTACTTC
v_gene: TRBV20-1
d_gene: TRBD2
j_gene: TRBJ2-5
abundance: .

CDR3aa: CASSTTGVLAKNIQYF
CDR3nt: TGTGCCAGCAGCACAACAGGGGTATTAGCCAAAAACATTCAGTACTTC
v_gene: TRBV21-1
d_gene: .
j_gene: TRBJ2-4
abundance: .